This T cell receptor (delta chain) appears in the sequencing data of a study of Vδ1+ human thymocytes. Study-wide results and caveats: Thymic TRG and TRD repertoires appeared highly polyclonal, with Gaussian CDR3 length distributions. Thymic delta-chain repertoires held roughly 20% Vdelta2 sequences and few Vdelta3, despite high sort purity.

CDR1 and CDR2 from the germline V gene are TSWWSYY and QGS. V shed 3 bases and J shed 0 bases, with 17 bases lying between them. The CDR3 totals 17 residues. This clone turned up a few times. What it binds is not known. Within the sample, other DNA sequences also encode this same CDR3. Sequences come from RNA converted to cDNA by reverse transcription. Pooled V-gene forward primers with one constant-region reverse primer generated the CDR3 amplicons by multiplex PCR. TCRdb reanalysed the multiplex PCR reads via CATT. This table holds under 30,000 delta-chain clones, approximately 7% found once. The sample taken for sequencing was Vdelta1+ gamma-delta thymocytes from the thymus. Subset specified: FACS-sorted CD3+ TCRalphabeta- TCRVdelta1+ TCRVdelta2- thymocytes. The clonotype was recovered from a girl younger than two who had congenital heart surgery. The chain carries TRDV1 and TRDJ1; TRDD3 might be the D (5 bases). CDR3 coding DNA: TGTGCTCTTGGGGAGATTCCCACGGGGGGGTACACCGATAAACTCATCTTT. Protein product: CALGEIPTGGYTDKLIF.